This T cell receptor beta chain is from a study of cytomegalovirus exposure and HLA in healthy donors. Study-wide results and caveats: It was taken for granted in presence/absence analyses that sequencing depth across donors was roughly uniform. Whilst most TCR sequences proved rare, a subset of public TCRs occurred across many donors.

Remarks on this clone: Its antigen is unknown.

The CDR3 sequence is 13 residues long. V lost 6 bases and J lost 7; bases outside the gene matches: 11. CDR1 is GTSNPN, CDR2 SVGIG, per germline (reference sequence). The PCR used 60 Vbeta and 13 Jbeta primers. The assay was immunoSEQ multiplex PCR, and TCRdb's table has in-frame clones only and misses some. The listing records about 92,000 clones. Sequencing was carried out using PBMCs. The clonotype was recovered from a man in his fifties or sixties in good health and CMV-seropositive. The rearrangement links TRBV30 to TRBJ1-2; 7 bases align to TRBD1. The CDR3 sequence: CACLGGTSLGYTF. DNA of the CDR3: TGTGCCTGCCTAGGGGGCACCTCCCTTGGCTACACCTTC.